This T cell receptor beta chain was observed in a study of blood T cell repertoires in COVID-19. Across the whole study: The analysed material was cDNA or gDNA that came from T cells, B-cell-depleted T cells, or PBMCs.

Adults between roughly 18 and 95 years of age took part from 20 to 25 US areas. As handled by the study authors: How many nucleated cells were present was estimated from reference gene primer amplification. Produced via immunoSEQ multiplex PCR; TCRdb's table is partial and in-frame only. D and trimming come from the DNA, and the V and J calls and clone size come from that table. The profile shows 450,000 to 500,000 clones, roughly 87% of them singletons. V shed 7 bases and J shed 1 base, with 10 bases lying between them. The germline V gene encodes CDR1 SNHLY and CDR2 FYNNEI. The CDR3 has 13 amino acids.

This sequence originates from a young woman who had recovered from COVID-19. This chain uses TRBV2 with TRBJ1-2; D possibly corresponds to TRBD1 (5 bases). The specimen was PBMCs or T cells enriched from blood (not recorded which). DNA of the CDR3: TGTGCCAGCAATAAACAGGATAACTATGGCTACACCTTC. This encodes CASNKQDNYGYTF.